This entry is about one T cell receptor (beta chain). Its cognate antigen is unknown. The sort gate was single viable CD3+CD4+CD8-CD45RO+ cells for memory CD4+ T cells. Serostatus was set by detecting CMV pp150, pp28, p38, p52 IgG. Total CD4+ T cells were enriched by CD4 positive selection. The data were produced by immunoSEQ multiplex PCR, yet TCRdb's version contains in-frame clones alone and is incomplete. The sample includes approximately 52,000 clones, roughly three quarters seen only once; the top ten take around 0.83%. The entry originates in a study of memory CD4+ T cells and cytomegalovirus serostatus. Study overall: This sample comes from healthy Belgian adults, about 10 CMV seropositive, 24 seronegative. Findings and limits, study-wide: Repertoires predicted CMV serostatus with median bootstrapped AUC of around 0.95.

Germline values: CDR1 SGHKS, CDR2 YYEKEE (reference sequence). The CDR3 is made up of 15 amino acids. V was pared by 3 bases and J by 5 bases, with 14 bases between. Sequencing input: memory CD4+ T cells from blood. The gene calls are TRBV5-5 and TRBJ1-4, with D tentatively TRBD1 (5 bases). This TCR came from an adult in good health and CMV-seronegative. This chain's CDR3 is CASSSIGTTNEKLFF. Written as DNA, the CDR3 is TGTGCCAGCAGCTCCATTGGGACCACCAATGAAAAACTGTTTTTT.